This T cell receptor beta chain appears in the sequencing data of a study of spatial heterogeneity in lung cancer. Study summary: In cases with available follow-up PBMC samples, these were sequenced at a median of about 25 months after resection. The study observed each unique TCR and UMI combination more than ten times on average in raw reads.

This clonotype showed up many times. TCR cDNA molecules were tagged individually, and each one carried a unique molecular identifier. TCRdb reprocessed the 5' RACE reads via MiXCR and lists one record per CDR3 protein. Among 110,000 or so distinct CDR3 sequences listed, under 14% were seen once. Documented time point: blood at routine non-recurrence follow-up after resection. The sequenced material consisted of unsorted whole RNA from tumor, nontumor lung or frozen PBMC. Germline V gene data show CDR1 as MNHEY and CDR2 as SVGEGT. V was shortened by 6 bases and J by 5 bases, with 16 bases between the two germline ends. There are 15 residues in the CDR3.

This sequence joins TRBV6-2 or TRBV6-3 and TRBJ2-2; either TRBD1 or TRBD2 may fit D (5 bases each). The clonotype originates from a female donor with early-stage non-small cell lung cancer. The sequenced sample was PBMCs, obtained at follow-up. The DNA for the CDR3 is TGTGCCAGCAGACCGGGCCTAGGGACGACCGGGGAGCTGTTTTTT. This encodes CASRPGLGTTGELFF.